This T cell receptor (beta chain) was obtained from a study of blood T cell repertoires in COVID-19. In the study's own analysis: Amplification from reference gene primers served as the basis for estimated nucleated cell counts. Assay used: immunoSEQ multiplex PCR; TCRdb lists only in-frame clones, some missing. Clone size and the V and J calls come from that table; the DNA yielded D and trimming. Found here are 150,000 or so clones, just under 85% of them singletons; the top ten hold 7.5% to 9.5%. The CDR3 loop spans 14 amino acids. V was shortened by 8 bases and J by 0 bases, with 11 bases between the two germline ends. Per the germline V gene, CDR1 is MNHNS and CDR2 is SASEGT.

Sequenced sample: peripheral blood. The V gene is TRBV6-1, the J gene TRBJ1-3, with D hard to call. This receptor was identified in a man aged 35-49 years who had recovered from COVID-19. CDR3: CASREASSGNTIYF. CDR3 DNA sequence: TGTGCCAGCCGAGAAGCCAGCTCTGGAAACACCATATATTTT.